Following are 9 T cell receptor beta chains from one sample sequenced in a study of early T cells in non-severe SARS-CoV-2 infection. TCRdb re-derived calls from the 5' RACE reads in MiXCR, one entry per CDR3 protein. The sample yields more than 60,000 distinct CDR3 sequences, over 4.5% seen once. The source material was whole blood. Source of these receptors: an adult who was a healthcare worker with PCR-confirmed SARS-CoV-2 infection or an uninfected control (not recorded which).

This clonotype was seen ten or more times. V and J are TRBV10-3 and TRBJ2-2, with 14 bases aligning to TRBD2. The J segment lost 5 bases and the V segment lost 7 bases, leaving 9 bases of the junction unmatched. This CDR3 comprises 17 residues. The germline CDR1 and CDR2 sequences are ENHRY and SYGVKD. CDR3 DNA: TGTGCCATCACTACCGGGACTAGCGGGAGCGGGACCGGGGAGCTGTTTTTT. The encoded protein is CAITTGTSGSGTGELFF.

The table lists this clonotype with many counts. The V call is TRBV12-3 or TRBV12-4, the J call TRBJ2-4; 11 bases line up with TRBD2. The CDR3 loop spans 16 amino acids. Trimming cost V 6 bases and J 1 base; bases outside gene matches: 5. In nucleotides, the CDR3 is TGTGCCAGCAGCCCGGGACTAGCGGATGCCAAAAACATTCAGTACTTC. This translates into CASSPGLADAKNIQYF.

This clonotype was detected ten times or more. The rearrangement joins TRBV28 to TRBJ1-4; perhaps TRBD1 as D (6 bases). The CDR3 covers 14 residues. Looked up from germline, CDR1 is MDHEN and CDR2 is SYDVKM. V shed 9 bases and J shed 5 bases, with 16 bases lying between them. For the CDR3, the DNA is TGTGCCAGTACCCAGTGGGGGGCAAATGAAAAACTGTTTTTT. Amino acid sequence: CASTQWGANEKLFF.

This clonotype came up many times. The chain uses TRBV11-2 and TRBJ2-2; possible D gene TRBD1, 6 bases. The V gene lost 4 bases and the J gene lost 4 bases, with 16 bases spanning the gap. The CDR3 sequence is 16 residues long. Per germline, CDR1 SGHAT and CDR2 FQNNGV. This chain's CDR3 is CASSYRGRGVTGELFF. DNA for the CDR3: TGTGCCAGCAGCTATCGGGGCAGGGGCGTCACCGGGGAGCTGTTTTTT.

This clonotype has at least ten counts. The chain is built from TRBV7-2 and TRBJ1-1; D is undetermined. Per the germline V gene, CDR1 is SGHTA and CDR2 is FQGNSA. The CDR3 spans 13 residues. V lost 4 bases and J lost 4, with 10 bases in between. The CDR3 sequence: CASSYRGGTEAFF. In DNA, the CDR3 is TGTGCCAGCAGCTACCGTGGAGGCACTGAAGCTTTCTTT.

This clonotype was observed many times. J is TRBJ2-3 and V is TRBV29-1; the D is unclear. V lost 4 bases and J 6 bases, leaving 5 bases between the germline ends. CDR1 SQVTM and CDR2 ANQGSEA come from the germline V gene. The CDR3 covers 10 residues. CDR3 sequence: CSVGIDTQYF. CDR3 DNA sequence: TGCAGCGTTGGTATTGATACGCAGTATTTT.

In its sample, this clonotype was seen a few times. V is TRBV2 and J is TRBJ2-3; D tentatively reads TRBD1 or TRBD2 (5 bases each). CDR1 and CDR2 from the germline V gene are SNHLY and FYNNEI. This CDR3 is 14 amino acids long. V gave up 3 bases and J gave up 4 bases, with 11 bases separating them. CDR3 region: CASSEGDWSDTQYF. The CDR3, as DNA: TGTGCCAGCAGTGAGGGGGATTGGTCAGATACGCAGTATTTT. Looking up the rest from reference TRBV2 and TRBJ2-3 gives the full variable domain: EPEVTQTPSHQVTQMGQEVILRCVPISNHLYFYWYRQILGQKVEFLVSFYNNEISEKSEIFDDQFSVERPDGSNFTLKIRSTKLEDSAMYFCASSEGDWSDTQYFGPGTRLTVL.

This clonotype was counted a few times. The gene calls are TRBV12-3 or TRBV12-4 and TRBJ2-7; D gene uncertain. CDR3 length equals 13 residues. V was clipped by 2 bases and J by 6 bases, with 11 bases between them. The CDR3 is CASSLPSKPEQYF. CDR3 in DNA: TGTGCCAGCAGTTTACCCTCCAAACCCGAGCAGTACTTC.

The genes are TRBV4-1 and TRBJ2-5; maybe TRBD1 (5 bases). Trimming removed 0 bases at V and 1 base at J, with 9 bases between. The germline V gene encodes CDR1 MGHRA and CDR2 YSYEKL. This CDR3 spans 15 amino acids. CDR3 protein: CASSQDRVGQETQYF. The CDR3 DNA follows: TGCGCCAGCAGCCAAGACAGGGTCGGCCAAGAGACCCAGTACTTC.